This T cell receptor (beta chain) derives from a study of molecular identifiers for immune sequencing clone quantification. V lost 5 bases to trimming and J lost 1 base, with 11 bases between them. The CDR3 loop spans 14 amino acids. In germline, CDR1 is SGHVS, CDR2 FQNEAQ. TCRdb processed the PCR reads anew with MiXCR; each CDR3 protein has one entry. The table records about 500,000 distinct CDR3 sequences, about 20% of them present only once. Sequenced material: naive CD8+ T cells from blood, with Jurkat cell RNA spiked in. The subset was: FACS-sorted CD8+CD4-CCR7+CD45RA+ naive T cells. The receptor was isolated from a human donor in good health. Some libraries in this study had Jurkat cell RNA spiked in. The J gene is TRBJ1-1, the V gene TRBV7-8; D unclear. CDR3 nucleotide sequence: TGTGCCAGCAGCGCACATCAGGCGAACACTGAAGCTTTCTTT. As protein: CASSAHQANTEAFF.